A single sample gave rise to the 19 T cell receptor beta chains below, sequenced in a study of T cell changes during pregnancy in multiple sclerosis. Assay used: immunoSEQ multiplex PCR; TCRdb lists only in-frame clones, some missing. This repertoire shows more than 50,000 clones, roughly nine tenths found once; its top ten account for almost 0.5%. This material consisted of CD4+ T cells from peripheral blood mononuclear cells, taken after pregnancy. These receptors were collected from a female donor in good health, enrolled as a control in a pregnancy study.

J is TRBJ1-1 and V is TRBV19, with D unresolved. Germline loops: CDR1 LNHDA, CDR2 SQIVND (reference sequence). The V end lost 4 bases, the J end lost 2 bases, and 5 bases lay between the germline ends. The CDR3 consists of 12 residues. The CDR3 nucleotides read TGTGCCAGTAGTACCCTTAACACTGAAGCTTTCTTT. Translating it yields CASSTLNTEAFF. Looking up the rest from reference TRBV19 and TRBJ1-1 gives the full variable domain: DGGITQSPKYLFRKEGQNVTLSCEQNLNHDAMYWYRQDPGQGLRLIYYSQIVNDFQKGDIAEGYSVSREKKESFPLTVTSAQKNPTAFYLCASSTLNTEAFFGQGTRLTVV.

The CDR3: CASSPQGAHTEAFF. The CDR3 DNA is TGTGCCAGCTCACCTCAGGGGGCTCACACTGAAGCTTTCTTT. This chain uses TRBV18 with TRBJ1-1; the match to TRBD1 covers 8 bases. The CDR3 has 14 residues. Germline CDR1 reads KGHSH; CDR2 reads LQKENI. Trimming took 3 bases from V and 3 from J; bases not matched to a gene: 3.

The chain combines TRBV15 with TRBJ2-6; TRBD1 is a possible D gene (6 bases). This CDR3 has 15 residues. The V gene lost 2 bases and the J gene lost 8 bases, with 13 bases spanning the gap. Germline V gene lookup returns CDR1 LNHNV and CDR2 YYDKDF (reference sequence). This CDR3 reads CATSRIPQGTNVLTF. The CDR3 nucleotides are TGTGCCACCAGCAGAATACCCCAGGGGACCAACGTCCTGACTTTC.

The J gene is TRBJ1-2, the V gene TRBV19; possibly TRBD1 for D (5 bases). This CDR3 has 13 residues. Trimming removed 7 bases from V and 2 bases from J, with 11 bases in between. Per germline, CDR1 LNHDA and CDR2 SQIVND (reference sequence). The CDR3 reads CASTQDRNYGYTF. The CDR3 nucleotides are TGTGCCAGTACTCAAGACAGAAACTATGGCTACACCTTC.

The CDR3 DNA is TGTGCCAGCACCTGGGGCCTTCAGCCCCAGCATTTT. Translating gives CASTWGLQPQHF. The J gene is TRBJ1-5, the V gene TRBV28, with D possibly TRBD1 on 5 matching bases. V lost 7 bases to trimming and J lost 6 bases, with 10 bases between them. CDR1 and CDR2 (germline): MDHEN, SYDVKM. The CDR3 consists of 12 residues.

CDR3 nucleotide sequence: TGTGCCAGCAGCCAAGACCCAAAACTTTCCGGGACAGGGGGCTCCTACGAGCAGTACTTC. Translated, it gives CASSQDPKLSGTGGSYEQYF. The V call is TRBV4-2, the J call TRBJ2-7; 11 bases map to TRBD1. CDR3 length: 20 residues. The V gene end was trimmed by 0 bases and the J gene end by 0 bases; junction bases not matched to a gene: 13. Germline values: CDR1 LGHNA, CDR2 YNFKEQ.

V is TRBV29-1 and J is TRBJ2-2; D possibly corresponds to TRBD1 (5 bases). Trimming shortened V by 4 bases and J by 2 bases, and 8 bases separated the two germline ends. Per the germline V gene, CDR1 is SQVTM and CDR2 is ANQGSEA. The CDR3 length is 13 residues. CDR3 sequence reads: CSVGDRNTGELFF. Here the CDR3 DNA reads TGCAGCGTTGGAGACAGAAACACCGGGGAGCTGTTTTTT.

The chain employs TRBV7-2 and TRBJ2-4; no clear D gene. Germline V gene sequence: CDR1 SGHTA, CDR2 FQGNSA. The CDR3 contains 11 residues. Trimming pared 4 bases from V and 7 bases from J, leaving 5 bases between. This chain's CDR3 is CASSSVNIQYF. The CDR3 nucleotides read TGTGCCAGCAGCTCGGTGAACATTCAGTACTTC. The whole variable domain, filled in from reference TRBV7-2 and TRBJ2-4, reads GAGVSQSPSNKVTEKGKDVELRCDPISGHTALYWYRQSLGQGLEFLIYFQGNSAPDKSGLPSDRFSAERTGGSVSTLTIQRTQQEDSAVYLCASSSVNIQYFGAGTRLSVL.

This chain links TRBV4-1 with TRBJ2-7; TRBD2 is a possible D gene (6 bases). With 5 bases removed from V and 5 bases from J, the gap between germline ends came to 16 bases. Germline loops: CDR1 MGHRA, CDR2 YSYEKL. This CDR3 has 14 amino acids. The CDR3 DNA reads as TGCGCCAGCAGCTCACCGGGACTTTCCGACGAGCAGTACTTC. Translating gives CASSSPGLSDEQYF.

J is TRBJ2-1 and V is TRBV2; D perhaps matches TRBD2 (6 bases). Germline V gene data show CDR1 as SNHLY and CDR2 as FYNNEI. This CDR3 is built from 12 residues. V was trimmed by 10 bases and J by 9 bases, leaving 16 bases between them. The chain's CDR3 is CATTPVGGEQFF. In DNA form, the CDR3 reads TGTGCCACGACACCCGTGGGGGGTGAGCAGTTCTTC.

This rearrangement joins TRBV15 to TRBJ2-2; D is unresolved. CDR3 length: 17 amino acids. Between the trimmed V and J ends, which lost 1 base and 6 bases, there was a span of 18 bases. CDR1 LNHNV and CDR2 YYDKDF come from the germline V gene (reference sequence). The CDR3 nucleotides read TGTGCCACCAGCAGAGCTACTACCCATTCGGATCCCGGGGAGCTGTTTTTT. Its protein is CATSRATTHSDPGELFF.

This clone appeared a single time. The rearrangement joins TRBV6-6 to TRBJ2-7; TRBD1 is a possible D gene (6 bases). V lost 4 bases and J 4 bases, leaving 17 bases between the germline ends. CDR1 is MNHNY and CDR2 is SVGAGI in the germline V gene (reference sequence). CDR3 length: 15 residues. The CDR3 nucleotides read TGTGCCAGCAGTTGGCCCGGCAGGGGCCAATACGAGCAGTACTTC. Translation gives CASSWPGRGQYEQYF.

This rearrangement joins TRBV30 to TRBJ2-4, with D possibly matching TRBD1 (6 bases). With 1 base removed from V and 0 bases from J, the gap between germline ends came to 13 bases. Germline V gene sequence: CDR1 GTSNPN, CDR2 SVGIG (reference sequence). This CDR3 spans 16 amino acids. CDR3 DNA sequence: TGTGCCTGGAGTGATGGACAGATACTAGCCAAAAACATTCAGTACTTC. Translated: CAWSDGQILAKNIQYF. Supplemented by reference TRBV30 and TRBJ2-4, the full variable domain reads SQTIHQWPATLVQPVGSPLSLECTVEGTSNPNLYWYRQAAGRGLQLLFYSVGIGQISSEVPQNLSASRPQDRQFILSSKKLLLSDSGFYLCAWSDGQILAKNIQYFGAGTRLSVL.

This CDR3 reads CASIASGGYYGYTF. As DNA, the CDR3 is TGTGCCAGCATCGCTTCTGGCGGATACTATGGCTACACCTTC. The chain recombines TRBV6-5 with TRBJ1-2; D unresolved. The CDR3 is made up of 14 amino acids. V was pared by 7 bases and J by 3 bases, with 15 bases between. Germline loops: CDR1 MNHEY, CDR2 SVGAGI.

The chain carries TRBV27 and TRBJ2-5, with 11 bases aligning to TRBD2. Germline V gene lookup returns CDR1 MNHEY and CDR2 SMNVEV (reference sequence). There are 17 residues in the CDR3. J gave up 5 bases and V 5 bases, and 13 bases lay outside the gene matches. CDR3 protein: CASSPVRLAGGEETQYF. The CDR3 DNA follows: TGTGCCAGCAGTCCCGTTCGTTTAGCGGGGGGGGAGGAGACCCAGTACTTC.

The V and J genes are TRBV7-2 and TRBJ1-4, with 10 positions matching TRBD1. V was clipped by 1 base and J by 8 bases; unmatched bases: 4. CDR3 size: 15 residues. Germline V CDR1 and CDR2: SGHTA, FQGNSA. The CDR3 here is CASSLGQGATEKLFF. The CDR3 nucleotides are TGTGCCAGCAGCTTAGGACAGGGGGCTACGGAAAAACTGTTTTTT.

This clone was seen a single time. This chain links TRBV7-2 with TRBJ1-4; D perhaps matches TRBD1 (5 bases). Trimming took off 5 bases at V and 5 bases at J, with 15 bases between the two ends. Germline CDR1 and CDR2: SGHTA and FQGNSA. This CDR3 contains 15 residues. The CDR3 nucleotides read TGTGCCAGCAGCCCATGGGGACTGCGCAATGAAAAACTGTTTTTT. Residues: CASSPWGLRNEKLFF. The whole variable domain, filled in from reference TRBV7-2 and TRBJ1-4, reads GAGVSQSPSNKVTEKGKDVELRCDPISGHTALYWYRQSLGQGLEFLIYFQGNSAPDKSGLPSDRFSAERTGGSVSTLTIQRTQQEDSAVYLCASSPWGLRNEKLFFGSGTQLSVL.

The V and J genes are TRBV7-2 and TRBJ2-1; TRBD1 matches 9 bases. The germline CDR1 and CDR2 sequences are SGHTA and FQGNSA. The CDR3 runs to 15 residues. With 5 bases clipped from V and 4 bases from J, the junction kept 6 bases outside the gene matches. CDR3 amino acids: CASSGGTGSYNEQFF. For the CDR3, the DNA is TGTGCCAGCAGCGGTGGGACAGGGAGTTACAATGAGCAGTTCTTC. The full variable domain, in which reference TRBV7-2 and TRBJ2-1 provide the parts outside the CDR3, is GAGVSQSPSNKVTEKGKDVELRCDPISGHTALYWYRQSLGQGLEFLIYFQGNSAPDKSGLPSDRFSAERTGGSVSTLTIQRTQQEDSAVYLCASSGGTGSYNEQFFGPGTRLTVL.

The CDR3, as DNA: TGTGCCAGCTCTCCTAGACAGGGGAACACTGAAGCTTTCTTT. It encodes CASSPRQGNTEAFF. The chain has TRBV18 and TRBJ1-1; 7 nucleotides line up with TRBD1. Losses at the gene ends were 6 bases for V and 1 base for J; bases not matched to a gene: 5. Germline CDR1 and CDR2: KGHSH and LQKENI. CDR3 length: 14 amino acids.